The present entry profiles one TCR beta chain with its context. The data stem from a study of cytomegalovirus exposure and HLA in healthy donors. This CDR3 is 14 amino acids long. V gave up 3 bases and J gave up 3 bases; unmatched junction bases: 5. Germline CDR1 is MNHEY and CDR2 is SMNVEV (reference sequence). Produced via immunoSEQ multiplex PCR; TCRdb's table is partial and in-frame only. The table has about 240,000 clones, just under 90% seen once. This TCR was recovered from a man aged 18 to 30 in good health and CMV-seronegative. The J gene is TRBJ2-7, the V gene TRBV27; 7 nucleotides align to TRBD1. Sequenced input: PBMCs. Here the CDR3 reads CASSFSPGGYEQYF. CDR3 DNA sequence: TGTGCCAGCAGTTTTTCCCCAGGGGGCTACGAGCAGTACTTC.